This T cell receptor (beta chain) was sequenced in a study of blood T cell repertoires in COVID-19. J lost 0 bases, V lost 4 bases, and 11 bases had no gene match. Germline V gives CDR1 MDHEN, CDR2 SYDVKM. This CDR3 has 19 amino acids. Clones were sequenced by immunoSEQ multiplex PCR, and TCRdb holds only the in-frame ones, with some missing. The data contain roughly 200,000 clones, around 88% of them singletons. The TCR was taken from a woman between 25 and 40 years old who had recovered from COVID-19. The chain recombines TRBV28 with TRBJ2-7; TRBD2 aligns across 14 bases. What was sequenced was PBMCs or T cells enriched from blood (not recorded which). Here the CDR3 DNA reads TGTGCCAGCAGTTACTCCGGGACTAGCGGGAGCGTCAGCTCCTACGAGCAGTACTTC. The encoded protein is CASSYSGTSGSVSSYEQYF.